A single sample is the source of the 22 T cell receptor beta chains below, sequenced in a study of T cell repertoires in ileal Crohn's disease. The table came from immunoSEQ multiplex PCR; TCRdb's copy has only in-frame clones and leaves some out. The data contain about 7,400 clones, about 70% of them singletons. Noted time point: neoterminal ileum biopsy at postoperative endoscopy, about 6 months after surgery. The sequenced sample consisted of ileal tissue. These receptors were obtained from an adult with Crohn's disease.

The chain recombines TRBV7-2 with TRBJ1-5; the D gene is possibly TRBD1 (6 bases). V was clipped by 5 bases and J by 9 bases, with 14 bases between them. Germline V gene data show CDR1 as SGHTA and CDR2 as FQGNSA. This CDR3 has 13 residues. This chain's CDR3 is CASSKNRAPPQHF. The CDR3 DNA is TGTGCCAGCAGCAAAAACAGGGCCCCGCCCCAGCATTTT.

This clone turned up a few times. The chain uses TRBV5-1 and TRBJ2-2; tentative D call: TRBD1 (5 bases). Trimming stripped 6 bases from V and 7 bases from J, with 7 bases between. The CDR3 is made up of 11 amino acids. From germline, CDR1 is SGHRS and CDR2 YFSETQ. CDR3 sequence reads: CASTDSGELFF. CDR3 nucleotides: TGCGCCAGCACCGACAGCGGGGAGCTGTTTTTT.

The V call is TRBV2, the J call TRBJ2-7; 11 nucleotides align to TRBD1. CDR1 and CDR2 from the germline V gene are SNHLY and FYNNEI. V lost 5 bases and J lost 6; bases outside the gene matches: 6. This CDR3 is built from 14 residues. This chain's CDR3 is CASSWTGGYIEQYF. In nucleotides, the CDR3 is TGTGCCAGCAGTTGGACAGGGGGCTATATCGAGCAGTACTTC.

The V and J genes are TRBV6-5 and TRBJ2-1; 13 nucleotides match TRBD2. The trim removed 5 bases at V and 10 bases at J, leaving 5 bases unmatched. Germline-derived CDR1 and CDR2 are MNHEY and SVGAGI. The CDR3 has 14 residues. The CDR3 DNA reads as TGTGCCAGCAGTACGGGACTAGCGGGGCTGGAGCAGTTCTTC. It codes for CASSTGLAGLEQFF.

This chain joins TRBV14 and TRBJ1-1, with TRBD1 matching over 7 bases. Germline trimming cut 4 bases from V and 6 bases from J; bases unmatched to any gene: 14. This CDR3 has 16 residues. Germline CDR1 reads SGHDN; CDR2 reads FVKESK. DNA of the CDR3: TGTGCCAGCAGCCTAATGCGTGACAGGGCTTTCGCTGAAGCTTTCTTT. Translating gives CASSLMRDRAFAEAFF.

The V and J genes are TRBV2 and TRBJ2-1; tentative D call: TRBD1 (6 bases). With 8 bases removed from V and 7 bases from J, the gap between germline ends came to 15 bases. The CDR3 is 13 amino acids. Germline CDR1 reads SNHLY; CDR2 reads FYNNEI. The DNA for the CDR3 is TGTGCCAGCGGTTACGTGGGGGCAAATGAGCAGTTCTTC. It specifies CASGYVGANEQFF.

The V call is TRBV2, the J call TRBJ1-2, with TRBD1 matching 9 bases. Germline V gives CDR1 SNHLY, CDR2 FYNNEI. J gave up 3 bases and V 7 bases, and 3 bases lay outside the gene matches. The CDR3 is 13 amino acids. The CDR3 is CASKGQGDYGYTF. CDR3 coding DNA: TGTGCCAGCAAGGGACAGGGAGACTATGGCTACACCTTC.

This clone was observed a handful of times. Other DNA variants within this sample encode the same CDR3. The chain has TRBV15 and TRBJ1-4, with 10 nucleotides matching TRBD1. Germline V gene data show CDR1 as LNHNV and CDR2 as YYDKDF (reference sequence). The CDR3 is made up of 14 amino acids. The J segment lost 7 bases and the V segment lost 3 bases, leaving 2 bases of the junction unmatched. CDR3 residues: CATSRDRGAEKLFF. CDR3 coding DNA: TGTGCCACCAGCAGGGACAGGGGGGCTGAAAAACTGTTTTTT.

By frequency in the sample, this clone is large. Other DNA variants within this sample encode the same CDR3. The genes are TRBV19 and TRBJ2-2; no firm D call. V was clipped by 6 bases and J by 6 bases, with 11 bases between them. This CDR3 is built from 13 residues. Germline V gene sequence: CDR1 LNHDA, CDR2 SQIVND (reference sequence). CDR3 sequence: CASRPTSAGELFF. DNA for the CDR3: TGTGCCAGTAGACCGACATCCGCCGGGGAGCTGTTTTTT.

This chain uses TRBV7-2 with TRBJ2-6, with D perhaps TRBD2 (6 bases). CDR3 length: 17 residues. V was cut by 5 bases and J by 0 bases, with 14 bases left in between. The germline V gene has CDR1 SGHTA and CDR2 FQGNSA. The CDR3, as DNA: TGTGCCAGCAGCGGGGGACTTGGGAGCTCTGGGGCCAACGTCCTGACTTTC. Translating gives CASSGGLGSSGANVLTF.

V usage is TRBV6-1 and J usage is TRBJ1-1, with 8 bases matching TRBD1. V lost 6 bases to trimming and J lost 5 bases; unmatched junction nucleotides: 5. The CDR3 contains 13 residues. Germline CDR1 MNHNS, CDR2 SASEGT. CDR3 sequence reads: CASSEQGGTEAFF. The CDR3 DNA reads as TGTGCCAGCAGCGAACAGGGGGGTACTGAAGCTTTCTTT.

This clone appeared once. The V call is TRBV5-4, the J call TRBJ2-6; no clear D. Trimming pared 2 bases from V and 1 base from J, leaving 4 bases between. Per the germline V gene, CDR1 is SGHNT and CDR2 is YYREEE (reference sequence). The CDR3 spans 14 residues. The CDR3 is CASSFRSGANVLTF. CDR3 sequence (DNA): TGTGCCAGCAGCTTCCGGTCTGGGGCCAACGTCCTGACTTTC.

The rearrangement links TRBV4-2 to TRBJ2-7; a possible D gene is TRBD1 (5 bases). Deletions cut 0 bases from V and 2 bases from J, with 11 bases between. Per the germline V gene, CDR1 is LGHNA and CDR2 is YNFKEQ. The CDR3 is made up of 15 amino acids. The CDR3 sequence: CASSQDATGTYEQYF. In DNA, the CDR3 is TGTGCCAGCAGCCAAGACGCAACAGGCACCTACGAGCAGTACTTC.

The chain uses TRBV4-2 and TRBJ1-2; no reliable D call. The V end was cut by 0 bases, the J end by 0 bases, with 17 bases between. The CDR3 covers 18 residues. Germline V gives CDR1 LGHNA, CDR2 YNFKEQ. The DNA of the CDR3 is TGTGCCAGCAGCCAAGATTTGAGTATTGGAGATACTAACTATGGCTACACCTTC. This sequence encodes CASSQDLSIGDTNYGYTF.

This chain uses TRBV5-1 with TRBJ1-2; D not certain. The CDR3 sequence is 13 residues long. Trimming shortened V by 4 bases and J by 2 bases, and 9 bases separated the two germline ends. CDR1 and CDR2 from the germline V gene are SGHRS and YFSETQ. CDR3 amino acids: CASSPRINYGYTF. CDR3 nucleotides: TGCGCCAGCAGCCCCCGTATAAACTATGGCTACACCTTC.

This clone appeared a few times. V usage is TRBV5-5 and J usage is TRBJ1-6; no firm D call. Germline V lookup: CDR1 SGHKS, CDR2 YYEKEE (reference sequence). The CDR3 loop spans 14 amino acids. Trimming shortened V by 0 bases and J by 6 bases, and 7 bases separated the two germline ends. CDR3 sequence: CASSLVVSNSPLHF. Written as DNA, the CDR3 is TGTGCCAGCAGCTTGGTTGTCAGTAATTCACCCCTCCACTTT. The full variable domain, in which reference TRBV5-5 and TRBJ1-6 provide the parts outside the CDR3, is DAGVTQSPTHLIKTRGQQVTLRCSPISGHKSVSWYQQVLGQGPQFIFQYYEKEERGRGNFPDRFSARQFPNYSSELNVNALLLGDSALYLCASSLVVSNSPLHFGNGTRLTVT.

J is TRBJ2-1 and V is TRBV28; TRBD2 agrees at 9 bases. CDR3 length: 16 residues. Germline assignment: CDR1 MDHEN and CDR2 SYDVKM. With V trimmed by 4 bases and J by 3 bases, 7 bases remained unmatched. The CDR3 bases are TGTGCCAGCAGTTCTCCGAGCGGGGGGCACTACAATGAGCAGTTCTTC. Translation gives CASSSPSGGHYNEQFF.

In its sample, this clone was seen once. The V gene is TRBV18, the J gene TRBJ2-7; TRBD1 matches at 9 bases. Germline loops: CDR1 KGHSH, CDR2 LQKENI. The CDR3 totals 15 residues. V lost 5 bases, J lost 0 bases, and 5 bases stayed unmatched. The CDR3 protein is CASSLGQGISYEQYF. The CDR3 region has the DNA TGTGCCAGCTCATTAGGACAGGGGATCTCCTACGAGCAGTACTTC.

The V gene is TRBV5-8, the J gene TRBJ2-5; 12 bases are shared with TRBD1. The length of the CDR3 is 17 residues. CDR1 is SGHTS, CDR2 YDEGEE, per germline. The trim removed 2 bases at V and 5 bases at J, leaving 10 bases unmatched. CDR3: CASSFGGTGGWRETQYF. The CDR3 bases are TGTGCCAGCAGCTTTGGCGGGACAGGGGGCTGGCGGGAGACCCAGTACTTC.

The V call is TRBV19, the J call TRBJ2-7, with 11 bases aligning to TRBD1. V was clipped by 4 bases and J by 5 bases; unmatched bases: 7. This CDR3 contains 15 residues. Germline assignment: CDR1 LNHDA and CDR2 SQIVND (reference sequence). CDR3 loop: CASSNPGQGDHEQYF. CDR3 sequence (DNA): TGTGCCAGTAGTAACCCGGGACAGGGGGACCACGAGCAGTACTTC. Together with reference TRBV19 and TRBJ2-7, the CDR3 gives the full variable domain: DGGITQSPKYLFRKEGQNVTLSCEQNLNHDAMYWYRQDPGQGLRLIYYSQIVNDFQKGDIAEGYSVSREKKESFPLTVTSAQKNPTAFYLCASSNPGQGDHEQYFGPGTRLTVT.

This clone turned up a few times. The J gene is TRBJ2-7, the V gene TRBV5-1, with D tentatively TRBD2 (6 bases). V was shortened by 5 bases and J by 4 bases, with 13 bases between the two germline ends. Germline CDR1 and CDR2: SGHRS and YFSETQ. The CDR3 loop spans 13 amino acids. In DNA, the CDR3 is TGCGCCAGCAGAGACCCTGCGGGGTACGAGCAGTACTTC. Protein product: CASRDPAGYEQYF.

The sample holds a few counts of this clone. The rearrangement joins TRBV5-1 to TRBJ2-3, with D perhaps matching TRBD2 (5 bases). V was trimmed by 2 bases and J by 2 bases, leaving 12 bases between them. The germline gives CDR1 SGHRS, CDR2 YFSETQ. This CDR3 has 15 residues. The CDR3 here is CASSFGGAPTDTQYF. DNA for the CDR3: TGCGCCAGCAGCTTCGGAGGCGCTCCCACAGATACGCAGTATTTT.